Below are 21 T cell receptor beta chains sequenced from a single sample in a study of regulatory T cells in long-lasting Graves disease. Time point of the sample: newly diagnosed GD, antithyroid drugs for less than 3 months. The TCR library used RNA extracted from PBMCs. Arm-PCR of CDR3 regions with iRepertoire HTBI primers generated TCR beta libraries. TCRdb recomputed calls from the multiplex PCR reads with MiXCR, one row per CDR3 protein. The table lists about half a million distinct CDR3 sequences, around 12% of them singletons. This sample also belongs to another study, concerning T cells in Graves' hyperthyroidism and ophthalmopathy.

Sequenced material: peripheral blood mononuclear cells (PBMCs), taken at new diagnosis, from a patient treated with antithyroid drugs. The receptors were sampled from a young woman with Graves disease.

This chain uses TRBV10-2 with TRBJ2-1; no clear D. The CDR3 runs to 11 residues. The germline V gene has CDR1 WSHSY and CDR2 SAAADI. V lost 7 bases and J 7 bases, leaving 8 bases between the germline ends. This CDR3 is CASKVRNEQFF. CDR3 DNA sequence: TGCGCCAGCAAAGTTAGGAATGAGCAGTTCTTC.

This clonotype has at least ten counts. V gene TRBV20-1 combines with J gene TRBJ2-2; 11 positions agree with TRBD2. V lost 4 bases and J lost 3; bases outside the gene matches: 1. In germline, CDR1 is DFQATT, CDR2 SNEGSKA (reference sequence). This CDR3 is built from 14 residues. In DNA form, the CDR3 reads TGCAGTGCTATGGGACTAGCGGACACCGGGGAGCTGTTTTTT. Translated, it gives CSAMGLADTGELFF.

This clonotype was recorded many times. CDR3 sequence (DNA): TGTGCCAGCAGGCGACAGGAGAATTCTTTAGGGTATGGCTACACCTTC. As protein: CASRRQENSLGYGYTF. The chain has TRBV6-1 and TRBJ1-2; TRBD1 might be the D (6 bases). There are 16 residues in the CDR3. V was trimmed by 6 bases and J by 5 bases, leaving 22 bases between them. Germline V gene data show CDR1 as MNHNS and CDR2 as SASEGT.

At least ten counts were recorded for this clonotype. This chain links TRBV19 with TRBJ1-4; maybe TRBD1 (5 bases). Looked up from germline, CDR1 is LNHDA and CDR2 is SQIVND (reference sequence). Trimming shortened V by 5 bases and J by 7 bases, and 17 bases separated the two germline ends. This CDR3 spans 15 amino acids. The CDR3 sequence is CASSPVGRAAEKLFF. The CDR3 DNA reads as TGTGCCAGTAGTCCCGTGGGCAGGGCGGCTGAAAAACTGTTTTTT.

This clonotype was picked up many times. The V and J genes are TRBV18 and TRBJ2-2, with D perhaps matching TRBD1 (6 bases). CDR1 and CDR2 from the germline V gene are KGHSH and LQKENI. Trimming took 8 bases from V and 5 from J, leaving 12 bases between them. The CDR3 extends over 13 amino acids. CDR3 loop: CASSPRGTGELFF. In nucleotides, the CDR3 is TGTGCCAGCAGCCCCAGGGGAACCGGGGAGCTGTTTTTT. The whole variable domain, remainder taken from reference TRBV18 and TRBJ2-2, is NAGVMQNPRHLVRRRGQEARLRCSPMKGHSHVYWYRQLPEEGLKFMVYLQKENIIDESGMPKERFSAEFPKEGPSILRIQQVVRGDSAAYFCASSPRGTGELFFGEGSRLTVL.

This clonotype was picked up many times. This CDR3 is CAWTGRLTTNEKLFF. The CDR3 coding sequence is TGTGCCTGGACAGGGCGGTTGACAACTAATGAAAAACTGTTTTTT. The rearrangement links TRBV30 to TRBJ1-4; a weak D match, TRBD1 (5 bases). Germline loops: CDR1 GTSNPN, CDR2 SVGIG (reference sequence). The V gene lost 4 bases and the J gene lost 0 bases, with 12 bases spanning the gap. The CDR3 contains 15 residues.

This clonotype was detected only a few times. The chain has TRBV27 and TRBJ2-1; D ambiguous. The CDR3 is made up of 13 amino acids. V lost 4 bases, J lost 4 bases, and 8 bases lay in between. The germline V gene has CDR1 MNHEY and CDR2 SMNVEV (reference sequence). The CDR3 DNA is TGTGCCAGCAGTTCGGTCATGTACAATGAGCAGTTCTTC. Its translation is CASSSVMYNEQFF.

This clonotype was seen a handful of times. V gene TRBV4-1 combines with J gene TRBJ2-3; 7 positions match TRBD1. The CDR3 sequence is 16 residues long. The germline gives CDR1 MGHRA, CDR2 YSYEKL. The V gene end was trimmed by 2 bases and the J gene end by 2 bases; junction bases not matched to a gene: 7. The CDR3 reads CASSQMGQRTTDTQYF. CDR3 DNA: TGCGCCAGCAGCCAAATGGGACAGAGGACCACAGATACGCAGTATTTT.

Details on this clonotype: Mismatch with germline at one junction end may stem from a read error. The chain has TRBV27 and TRBJ1-1; D is possibly TRBD1 (6 bases). Per the germline V gene, CDR1 is MNHEY and CDR2 is SMNVEV (reference sequence). This CDR3 is built from 15 residues. The CDR3 region has the DNA TGTACCAGCAGTTTATTGAGGGGGGGAGGTAGTTTGGCTTTCTTT. It specifies CTSSLLRGGGSLAFF.

A word on this clonotype: This may be a read error, as it is one base from a much larger clone. The rearrangement links TRBV3-1 to TRBJ2-7; D is uncertain. V was trimmed by 3 bases and J by 6 bases, leaving 12 bases between them. The CDR3 is 13 amino acids. CDR1 and CDR2 (germline): LGHDT, YNNKEL (reference sequence). CDR3 DNA: TGTGCCAGCAGCCATACGTCCCTCGGCGAGCAGTACTTC. Translation gives CASSHTSLGEQYF.

This clonotype was seen repeatedly, ten times or more. The chain links TRBV5-1 to TRBJ2-3, with a possible D match to TRBD2 (6 bases). This CDR3 spans 15 amino acids. Germline CDR1 SGHRS, CDR2 YFSETQ. V lost 7 bases to trimming and J lost 6 bases, with 21 bases between them. The CDR3 loop is CASSRGTLSGDTQYF. The CDR3 bases are TGCGCCAGCTCCCGCGGGACCCTCTCGGGGGATACGCAGTATTTT.

The V and J genes are TRBV5-5 and TRBJ1-1; possibly TRBD1 for D (5 bases). The CDR3 covers 15 residues. CDR1 and CDR2 (germline): SGHKS, YYEKEE (reference sequence). Trimming shortened V by 2 bases and J by 6 bases, and 17 bases separated the two germline ends. The CDR3 DNA sequence: TGTGCCAGCAGCTTTGGCGGCGGGGGGAAGTCTGAAGCTTTCTTT. Protein: CASSFGGGGKSEAFF.

V is TRBV28 and J is TRBJ1-6; 9 bases agree with TRBD1. Germline assignment: CDR1 MDHEN and CDR2 SYDVKM. There are 15 residues in the CDR3. J gave up 10 bases and V 4 bases, and 8 bases lay outside the gene matches. As DNA, the CDR3 is TGTGCCAGCAGTTCAGCGACAGGGGGGCAATCACCCCTCCACTTT. It translates to CASSSATGGQSPLHF.

This clonotype was counted ten times or more. The genes are TRBV4-3 and TRBJ1-4; 12 nucleotides align to TRBD1. V lost 6 bases to trimming and J lost 6 bases; unmatched junction nucleotides: 20. Germline-derived CDR1 and CDR2 are LGHNA and YSLEER. The CDR3 is 20 residues long. The CDR3, as DNA: TGCGCCAGCAGACCTAGCCGGGGACAGGGGGCCACCGAGGACGATGAAAAACTGTTTTTT. It specifies CASRPSRGQGATEDDEKLFF.

The chain combines TRBV3-1 with TRBJ2-1, with D possibly TRBD2 on 5 matching bases. CDR1 LGHDT and CDR2 YNNKEL come from the germline V gene (reference sequence). This CDR3 contains 23 residues. The germline V and J ends were trimmed by 0 bases and 0 bases, with 30 bases remaining between them. This CDR3 is CASSQDDGERGGYWTSSYNEQFF. In nucleotides, the CDR3 is TGTGCCAGCAGCCAAGATGATGGGGAACGTGGCGGGTACTGGACGAGCTCCTACAATGAGCAGTTCTTC.

This clonotype has at least ten counts. This chain joins TRBV11-1 and TRBJ2-7, with 11 bases identical to TRBD2. Trimming took 4 bases from V and 6 from J; bases not matched to a gene: 14. The CDR3 loop spans 17 amino acids. CDR1 is SGHAT and CDR2 is FQDESV in the germline V gene (reference sequence). The CDR3 DNA sequence: TGTGCCAGCAGCTCACTTAGCGGGAGGGGAAAAGACTCCGAGCAGTACTTC. It codes for CASSSLSGRGKDSEQYF.

This clonotype was seen a handful of times. The V call is TRBV19, the J call TRBJ2-4; D call uncertain. Trimming cost V 0 bases and J 7 bases, with 13 bases left between them. The germline CDR1 and CDR2 sequences are LNHDA and SQIVND (reference sequence). The CDR3 runs to 15 residues. The CDR3 DNA sequence: TGTGCCAGTAGTATAGAAAATGTGGTGGGGAACATTCAGTACTTC. The encoded protein is CASSIENVVGNIQYF.

This clonotype was observed at least ten times. The V and J genes are TRBV30 and TRBJ2-3, with 8 nucleotides matching TRBD2. The CDR3 is made up of 14 amino acids. J gave up 4 bases and V 7 bases, and 10 bases lay outside the gene matches. The germline gives CDR1 GTSNPN, CDR2 SVGIG (reference sequence). CDR3 loop: CASRKAGAPDTQYF. In DNA, the CDR3 is TGTGCCTCTAGAAAAGCGGGAGCGCCAGATACGCAGTATTTT.

This clonotype was seen at least ten times. CDR3 in DNA: TGTGCCAGCAGTAACCACCTAGCGGAAGTCTCCTACGAGCAGTACTTC. It codes for CASSNHLAEVSYEQYF. The V call is TRBV27, the J call TRBJ2-7, with TRBD2 matching 7 bases. Germline CDR1 reads MNHEY; CDR2 reads SMNVEV (reference sequence). V shed 5 bases and J 0 bases; nucleotides not matched to a gene: 10. CDR3 length: 16 residues.

This clonotype was seen ten or more times. The chain uses TRBV2 and TRBJ1-2; 10 nucleotides match TRBD1. Losses at the gene ends were 8 bases for V and 4 bases for J; bases not matched to a gene: 7. The CDR3 is 14 residues long. Germline lookup yields CDR1 SNHLY and CDR2 FYNNEI. As DNA, the CDR3 is TGTGCCAGCCGAAGACAGGGGGCGGCCTATGGCTACACCTTC. Translated, it gives CASRRQGAAYGYTF. The full variable domain, with the rest looked up from reference TRBV2 and TRBJ1-2, is EPEVTQTPSHQVTQMGQEVILRCVPISNHLYFYWYRQILGQKVEFLVSFYNNEISEKSEIFDDQFSVERPDGSNFTLKIRSTKLEDSAMYFCASRRQGAAYGYTFGSGTRLTVV.

This clonotype was detected only a few times. This chain links TRBV28 with TRBJ2-1, with 11 bases that match TRBD1. Germline CDR1 and CDR2: MDHEN and SYDVKM. The CDR3 has 17 residues. Trimming at V came to 4 bases and at J to 4 bases, leaving 9 bases not matched to a gene. The CDR3 sequence: CASSSPGQGASYNEQFF. CDR3 sequence (DNA): TGTGCCAGCAGTTCCCCCGGACAGGGGGCTAGTTACAATGAGCAGTTCTTC.